This T cell receptor (beta chain) was profiled in a study of regulatory T cells in long-lasting Graves disease listed by TCRdb under 2021. For the wider study: Newly diagnosed Graves' disease patients had taken antithyroid drugs for less than 3 months. Patients with persistent Graves' disease were compared with patients with newly diagnosed Graves' disease using TCR sequencing and RNA sequencing of peripheral blood. The study was registered as a clinical trial and conducted in China. A total of 35 or so samples were covered by TCR sequencing, comprising roughly 13 persistent and some 20 newly diagnosed Graves' disease patients.

For CDR1 and CDR2, the germline V gene (reference sequence) lists MNHEY and SMNVEV. The V and J ends are trimmed by 4 bases and 4 bases, leaving 19 bases between them. The CDR3 holds 16 amino acids from the cysteine to the phenylalanine. Solely the CDR3 DNA is kept, with 48 bases framed from the first base. This clonotype was observed at least ten times. Its antigen remains undetermined. No clone much larger than this one lies a single base away; base qualities are absent. The time point label here, explained by the study, means: newly diagnosed GD, antithyroid drugs for less than 3 months. For both TCR sequencing and RNA sequencing, RNA was extracted from PBMCs in TRIzol. Graves' disease was diagnosed according to American Thyroid Association guidelines. Patients for the study were recruited at an endocrinology department in Xi'an, China. Each patient gave approximately 8.8 milliliters of peripheral blood, collected in an EDTA anticoagulant tube. Ficoll Paque Plus density gradient separation was used to isolate PBMCs, and no further T cell sorting was done. An Agilent 2100 Bioanalyzer and agarose gel were used to check RNA quality, while a NanoDrop 2000 measured RNA concentration.

The study at large found these results: Preferential use of TRBV28, TRBJ1-2 and TRBJ2-5 was observed in persistent disease, whereas TRBV20-1 and TRBJ2-1 were favored in newly diagnosed disease. Because the primary lesion, thyroid tissue, could not be accessed, the study looked at peripheral blood alone. Persistent Graves' disease patients showed lower TCR Shannon entropy and fewer highly expanded clones than newly diagnosed patients, suggesting clonal expansion. Only the TCR beta chain was sequenced and analyzed. The small sample size was acknowledged by the authors as a limitation that may reduce accuracy. Patients with persistent disease shared more public clonotypes (over 2,500) than newly diagnosed patients did (966).

Library generation was performed with multiplex PCR. The listed sequencing device is Illumina HiSeq 4000. TCR beta libraries were built with iRepertoire HTBI primers and Arm-PCR amplification of CDR3 regions. Before sequencing, the PCR products went through gel purification. Per the source publication's procedure: Gene usage analysis of CDR3 amino acid clonotypes relied on the approximately 60 TRBV and 14 TRBJ segments identified across samples. Filtered high-quality paired reads were merged into contigs using COPE and FqMerger. BLAST was used to align contigs to IMGT TRBV, TRBD and TRBJ reference genes, and CDR3 was defined according to IMGT. Any clonotype with a frequency above 0.1% was counted as a highly expanded clone. Shannon entropy served as the measure of repertoire diversity, while the Gini coefficient captured V-J evenness. Public clonotypes were defined as clonotypes shared by more than one individual. The raw public reads went through TCRdb reprocessing: fastp at Q25, MiXCR clone calling, in-frame beta chains kept. Entries are consolidated by CDR3 protein sequence, retaining the most common genes and DNA. The V and J calls follow TCRdb's processing rather than the paper's. The sample includes about 200,000 distinct CDR3 sequences, with roughly 19% observed a single time. Of the sample, 12% falls within the top ten clones.

These data also featured in a second study, about T cells in Graves' hyperthyroidism and ophthalmopathy. That second report states: A patient counted as having stable Graves' hyperthyroidism if no progression to ophthalmopathy occurred over 18 months of follow-up. Hyperthyroidism patients were aged 18 to 65 years and newly diagnosed, with disease duration of less than 2 months. Patients with uncontrolled infections, other autoimmune diseases, pregnancy or lactation were excluded. Diagnoses were established on the basis of clinical symptoms, serum thyroxine and TRAb, thyroid ultrasound, and orbital computed tomography. For the first round of RT-PCR on the TCR CDR3, the HTBI primer set was used together with the Qiagen OneStep RT-PCR kit. Most expanded thyroid clonotypes (frequency above 0.001) were also detected in blood, a finding suggesting that blood repertoires may reflect thyroid immune responses. A model built on a 13 V-J signature distinguished ophthalmopathy from stable hyperthyroidism, reaching around 88% sensitivity and around 81% specificity in cross-validation and 80%/75% in testing. In validation, progression to ophthalmopathy was predicted by the model with 70% to 71% sensitivity and 72.22% specificity, a median of approximately 6.5 months before onset. TCR V-J signatures able to tell the groups apart were searched for in a discovery cohort of approximately 95 patients, of whom 40 to 45 had Graves' ophthalmopathy and roughly 58 had stable Graves' hyperthyroidism. Whether ophthalmopathy could be predicted prospectively was tested in an independent validation cohort made up of under 20 hyperthyroidism patients plus 17 patients who later progressed to ophthalmopathy. The roughly 94 discovery patients were randomly divided into training and test sets at a 7:3 ratio. The study also compared thyroid tissue and blood T-cell repertoires from 6 or 7 Graves' hyperthyroidism patients. Once sampling was done, hyperthyroidism patients were given methimazole at a starting dose of 30 mg daily, whereas ophthalmopathy patients were given high-dose intravenous methylprednisolone. The libraries were constructed in a second round of multiplex PCR and then size-selected and purified. Sequencing of the libraries was done on an Illumina HiSeq2000 using paired-end 100 bp reads. SOAPnuke was used to process the raw data, throwing out any read that contained adapters or uncalled bases, had a mean Phred below 15, or lacked an exact constant-primer or identifier match. High-quality paired reads were merged with COPE v1.2.5, and unique nucleotide sequences were defined as clonotypes. MiTCR v1.1 was used to align the clonotypes against IMGT TRBV, TRBD and TRBJ reference segments. Only V-J combinations with frequency above 0.0001, covering 99% to 99.2% of repertoires, were analysed. A TCS score was defined as the ratio between F50 (clonal expansion) and ExV (chaos), using BLOSUM62-based TCRdist between CDR3 peptides within each V-J. Welch's t-statistics and random forest reduced roughly 500 V-J features to about 12, which were used in a naive Bayes classifier (R e1071). No statistical method was used to fix the sample size in advance, and group allocation was not hidden from the investigators. According to the paper, TCR Vbeta CDR3 sequencing was carried out on roughly 130 peripheral blood samples, which came from more than 40 ophthalmopathy, 70 to 80 hyperthyroidism and about 17 progressor patients.

Sequenced here: peripheral blood mononuclear cells (PBMCs), sampled at new diagnosis, from a patient treated with antithyroid drugs. The rearranged chain carries TRBV27 and TRBJ1-1; perhaps TRBD1 is the D gene, with 6 bases matching. This clonotype was sampled from a woman younger than 45 with Graves disease. Donor details come from another sample of the same person, matched by shared clones. The CDR3 is CASSSYRRGWGTEAFF. The DNA sequence is as follows: TGTGCCAGCAGTTCCTACCGAAGGGGGTGGGGCACTGAAGCTTTCTTT.